Sequencing of this TCR beta chain was carried out in a study of blood T cell repertoires in COVID-19. Across the whole study: Sites across the United States, Italy and Spain contributed samples from acute and convalescent COVID-19. T cells, B-cell-depleted T cells, or PBMCs provided the cDNA or gDNA that served as material.

In the authors' methods: Amplification with reference gene primers provided the estimates of nucleated cell counts. Profiling relied on immunoSEQ multiplex PCR, and the TCRdb table lists in-frame clones only, not all of them. V and J calls and clone size are copied from that table; D and trimming were computed from the DNA. Of 50,000 to 75,000 clones in the sample, 90% to 95% were seen once. The source material was peripheral blood. This clonotype was obtained from an older man with active COVID-19.

This CDR3 reads CASSLAPGTGSNSPLHF. DNA of the CDR3: TGTGCCAGCAGCTTGGCCCCGGGGACAGGGTCAAATTCACCCCTCCACTTT. The V call is TRBV5-4, the J call TRBJ1-6; TRBD1 agrees at 9 bases. The junction had 8 bases not matched to a gene; V was cut back by 0 bases and J by 7 bases. Per germline, CDR1 SGHNT and CDR2 YYREEE (reference sequence). CDR3 length: 17 residues.